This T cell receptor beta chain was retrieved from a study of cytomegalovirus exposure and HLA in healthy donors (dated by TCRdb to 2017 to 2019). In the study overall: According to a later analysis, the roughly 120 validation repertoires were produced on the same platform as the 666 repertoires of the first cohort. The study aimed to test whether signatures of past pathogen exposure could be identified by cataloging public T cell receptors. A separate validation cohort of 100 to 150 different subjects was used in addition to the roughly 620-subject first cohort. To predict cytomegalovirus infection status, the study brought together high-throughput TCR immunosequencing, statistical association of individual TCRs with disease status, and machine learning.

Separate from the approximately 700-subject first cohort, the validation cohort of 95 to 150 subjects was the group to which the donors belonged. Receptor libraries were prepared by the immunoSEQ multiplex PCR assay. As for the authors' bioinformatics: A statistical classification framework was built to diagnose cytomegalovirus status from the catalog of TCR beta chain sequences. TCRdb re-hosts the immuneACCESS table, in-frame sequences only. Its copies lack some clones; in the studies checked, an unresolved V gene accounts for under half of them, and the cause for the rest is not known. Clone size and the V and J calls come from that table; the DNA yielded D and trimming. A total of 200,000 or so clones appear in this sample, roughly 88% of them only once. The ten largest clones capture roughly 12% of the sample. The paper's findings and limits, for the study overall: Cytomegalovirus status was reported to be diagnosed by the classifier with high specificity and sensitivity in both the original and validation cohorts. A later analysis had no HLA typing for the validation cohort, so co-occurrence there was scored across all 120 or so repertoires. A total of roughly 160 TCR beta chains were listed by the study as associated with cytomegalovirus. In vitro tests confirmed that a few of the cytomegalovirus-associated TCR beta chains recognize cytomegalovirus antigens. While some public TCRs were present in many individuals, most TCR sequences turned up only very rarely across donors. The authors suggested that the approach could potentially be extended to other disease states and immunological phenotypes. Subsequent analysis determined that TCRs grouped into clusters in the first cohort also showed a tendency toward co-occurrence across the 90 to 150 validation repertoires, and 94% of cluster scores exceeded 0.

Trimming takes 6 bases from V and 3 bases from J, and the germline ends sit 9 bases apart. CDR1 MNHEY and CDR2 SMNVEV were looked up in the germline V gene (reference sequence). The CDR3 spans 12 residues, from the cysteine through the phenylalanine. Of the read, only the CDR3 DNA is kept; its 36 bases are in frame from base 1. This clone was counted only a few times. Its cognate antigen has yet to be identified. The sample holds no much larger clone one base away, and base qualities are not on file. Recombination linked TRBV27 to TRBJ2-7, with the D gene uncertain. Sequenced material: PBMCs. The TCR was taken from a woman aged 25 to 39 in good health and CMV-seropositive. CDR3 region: CASSPNNYEQYF. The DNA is TGTGCCAGCAGCCCCAACAACTACGAGCAGTACTTC.